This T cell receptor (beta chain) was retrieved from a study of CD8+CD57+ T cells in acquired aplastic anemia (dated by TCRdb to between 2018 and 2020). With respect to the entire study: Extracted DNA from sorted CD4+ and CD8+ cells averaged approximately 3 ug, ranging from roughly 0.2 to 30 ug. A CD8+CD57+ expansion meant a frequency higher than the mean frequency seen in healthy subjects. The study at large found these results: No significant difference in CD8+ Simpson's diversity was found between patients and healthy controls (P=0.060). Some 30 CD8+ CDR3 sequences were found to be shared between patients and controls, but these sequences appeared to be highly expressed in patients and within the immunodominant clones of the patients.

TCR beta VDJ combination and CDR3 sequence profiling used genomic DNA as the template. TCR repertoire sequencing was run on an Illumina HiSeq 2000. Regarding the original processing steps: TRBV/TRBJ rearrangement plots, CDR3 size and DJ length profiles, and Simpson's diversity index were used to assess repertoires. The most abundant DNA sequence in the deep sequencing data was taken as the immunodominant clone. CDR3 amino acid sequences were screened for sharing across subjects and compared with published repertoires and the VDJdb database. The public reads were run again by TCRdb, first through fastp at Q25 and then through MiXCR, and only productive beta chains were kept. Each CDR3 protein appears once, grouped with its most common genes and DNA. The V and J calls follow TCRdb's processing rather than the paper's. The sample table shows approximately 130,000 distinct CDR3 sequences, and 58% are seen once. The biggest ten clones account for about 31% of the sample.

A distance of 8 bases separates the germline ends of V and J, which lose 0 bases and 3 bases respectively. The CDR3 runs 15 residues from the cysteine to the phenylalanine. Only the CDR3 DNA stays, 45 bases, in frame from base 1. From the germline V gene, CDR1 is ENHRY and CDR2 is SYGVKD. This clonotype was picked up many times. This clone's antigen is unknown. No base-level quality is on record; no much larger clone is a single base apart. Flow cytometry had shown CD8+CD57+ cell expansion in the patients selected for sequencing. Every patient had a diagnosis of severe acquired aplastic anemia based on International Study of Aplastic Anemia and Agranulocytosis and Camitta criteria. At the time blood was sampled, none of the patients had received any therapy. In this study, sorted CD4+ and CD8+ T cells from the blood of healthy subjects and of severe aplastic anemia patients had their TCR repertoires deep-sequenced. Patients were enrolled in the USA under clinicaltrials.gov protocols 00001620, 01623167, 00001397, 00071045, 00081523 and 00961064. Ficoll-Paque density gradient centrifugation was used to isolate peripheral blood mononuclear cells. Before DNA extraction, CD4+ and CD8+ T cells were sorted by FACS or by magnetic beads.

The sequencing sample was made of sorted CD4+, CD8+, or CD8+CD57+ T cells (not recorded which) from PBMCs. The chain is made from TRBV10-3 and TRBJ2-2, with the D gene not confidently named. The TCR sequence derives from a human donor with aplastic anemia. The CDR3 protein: CAISESGTYTGELFF. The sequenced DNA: TGTGCCATCAGTGAGTCGGGTACTTACACCGGGGAGCTGTTTTTT.